This T cell receptor (beta chain) derives from a study of blood T cell repertoires in COVID-19. The protocol was immunoSEQ multiplex PCR, while the TCRdb copy is restricted to in-frame clones and leaves out a portion. Here the sample spans 450,000 to 500,000 clones, roughly 87% being singletons. This CDR3 spans 14 amino acids. V was trimmed by 4 bases and J by 0 bases, leaving 9 bases between them. Germline assignment: CDR1 SGHTA and CDR2 FQGNSA. Assignment of participants to cohorts was predicated upon participant-reported clinical history. The V gene is TRBV7-2, the J gene TRBJ1-1; tentatively, D is TRBD1 (6 bases). Sequencing was done on a sample of PBMCs or T cells enriched from blood (not recorded which). The receptor comes from a woman younger than 35 who had recovered from COVID-19. In nucleotides, the CDR3 is TGTGCCAGCAGCTCAGACAGGTTGAACACTGAAGCTTTCTTT. This encodes CASSSDRLNTEAFF.